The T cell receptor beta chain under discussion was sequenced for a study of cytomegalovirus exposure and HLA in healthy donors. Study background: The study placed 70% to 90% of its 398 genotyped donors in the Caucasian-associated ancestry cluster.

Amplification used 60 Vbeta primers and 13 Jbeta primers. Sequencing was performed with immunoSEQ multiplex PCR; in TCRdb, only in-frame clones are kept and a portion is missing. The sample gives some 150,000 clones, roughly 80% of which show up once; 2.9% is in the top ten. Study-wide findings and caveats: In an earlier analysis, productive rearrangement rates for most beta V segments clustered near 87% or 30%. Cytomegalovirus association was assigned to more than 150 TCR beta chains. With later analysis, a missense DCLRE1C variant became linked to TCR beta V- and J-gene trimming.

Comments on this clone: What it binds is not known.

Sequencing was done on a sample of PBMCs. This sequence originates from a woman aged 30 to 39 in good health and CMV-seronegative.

The CDR3 nucleotides are TGTGCCAGTAGTACAAAAACCCCATGGGGACAGTTCTCCTACGAGCAGTACTTC. Translated, it gives CASSTKTPWGQFSYEQYF. V gene TRBV19 combines with J gene TRBJ2-7; 7 bases map to TRBD1. With V trimmed by 4 bases and J by 0 bases, 15 bases remained unmatched. The CDR3 loop spans 18 amino acids. The germline gives CDR1 LNHDA, CDR2 SQIVND (reference sequence).